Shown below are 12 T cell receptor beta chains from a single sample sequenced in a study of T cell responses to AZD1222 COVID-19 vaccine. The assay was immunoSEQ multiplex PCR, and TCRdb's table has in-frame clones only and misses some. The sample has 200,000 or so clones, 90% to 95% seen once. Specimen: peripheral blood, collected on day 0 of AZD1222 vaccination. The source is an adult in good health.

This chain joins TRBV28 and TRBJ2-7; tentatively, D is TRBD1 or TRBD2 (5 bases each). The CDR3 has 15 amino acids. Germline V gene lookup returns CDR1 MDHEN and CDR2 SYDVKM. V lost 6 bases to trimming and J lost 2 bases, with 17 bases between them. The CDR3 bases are TGTGCCAGCAGAACCACCGGGGCCTCTCCCTACGAGCAGTACTTC. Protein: CASRTTGASPYEQYF.

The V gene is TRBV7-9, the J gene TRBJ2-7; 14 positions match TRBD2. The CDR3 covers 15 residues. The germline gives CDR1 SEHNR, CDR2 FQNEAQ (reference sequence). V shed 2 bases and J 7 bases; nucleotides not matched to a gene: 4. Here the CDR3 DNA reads TGTGCCAGCAGCTTACCGGGACTAGCGGGAGAGGAGCAGTACTTC. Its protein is CASSLPGLAGEEQYF.

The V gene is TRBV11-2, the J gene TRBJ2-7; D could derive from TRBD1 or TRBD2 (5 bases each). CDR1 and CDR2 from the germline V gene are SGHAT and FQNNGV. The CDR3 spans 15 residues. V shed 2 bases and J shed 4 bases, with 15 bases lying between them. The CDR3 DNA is TGTGCCAGCAGCTTAAACAGAGGGACGTGGTACGAGCAGTACTTC. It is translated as CASSLNRGTWYEQYF.

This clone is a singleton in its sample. CDR3 bases: TGTGCCAGCAGTTACCTCCCGCAGGCTGAATCACCCCTCCACTTT. Encoded protein: CASSYLPQAESPLHF. V and J are TRBV6-5 and TRBJ1-6; no firm D call. CDR3 size: 15 residues. From germline, CDR1 is MNHEY and CDR2 SVGAGI. V was shortened by 2 bases and J by 10 bases, with 15 bases between the two germline ends.

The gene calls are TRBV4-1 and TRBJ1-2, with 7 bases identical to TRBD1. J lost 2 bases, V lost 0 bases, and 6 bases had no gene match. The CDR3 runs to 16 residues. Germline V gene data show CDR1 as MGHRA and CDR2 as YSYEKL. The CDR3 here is CASSQEGTDRNYGYTF. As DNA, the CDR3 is TGCGCCAGCAGCCAAGAAGGGACAGACCGAAACTATGGCTACACCTTC.

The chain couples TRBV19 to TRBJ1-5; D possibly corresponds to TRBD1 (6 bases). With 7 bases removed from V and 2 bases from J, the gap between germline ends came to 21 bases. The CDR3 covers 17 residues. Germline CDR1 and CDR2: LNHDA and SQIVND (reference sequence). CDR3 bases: TGTGCCAGTACAACAGGGTCTCACTATCGGGGCAATCAGCCCCAGCATTTT. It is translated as CASTTGSHYRGNQPQHF.

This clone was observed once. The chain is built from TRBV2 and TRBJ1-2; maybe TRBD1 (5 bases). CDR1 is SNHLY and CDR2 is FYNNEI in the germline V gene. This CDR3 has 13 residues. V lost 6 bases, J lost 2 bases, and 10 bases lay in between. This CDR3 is CASRNRRNYGYTF. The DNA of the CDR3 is TGTGCCAGCAGAAACAGGAGAAACTATGGCTACACCTTC.

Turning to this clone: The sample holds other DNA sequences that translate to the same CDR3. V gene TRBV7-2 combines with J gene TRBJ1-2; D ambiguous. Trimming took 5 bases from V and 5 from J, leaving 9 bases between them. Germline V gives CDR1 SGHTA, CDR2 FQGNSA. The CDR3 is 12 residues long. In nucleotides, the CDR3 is TGTGCCAGCAGCCTTAACAGTTATGGCTACACCTTC. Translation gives CASSLNSYGYTF.

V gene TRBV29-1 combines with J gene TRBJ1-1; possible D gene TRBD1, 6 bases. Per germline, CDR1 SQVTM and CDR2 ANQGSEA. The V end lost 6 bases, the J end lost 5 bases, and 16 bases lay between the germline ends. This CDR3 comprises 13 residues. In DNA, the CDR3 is TGCAGCGTCGCACAAACTACAGGGACTGAAGCTTTCTTT. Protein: CSVAQTTGTEAFF.

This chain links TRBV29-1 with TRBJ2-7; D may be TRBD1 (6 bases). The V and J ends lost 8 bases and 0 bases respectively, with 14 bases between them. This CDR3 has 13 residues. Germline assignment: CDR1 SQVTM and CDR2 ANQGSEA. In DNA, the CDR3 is TGCAGCTTCAGAACAGGGAGCTCCTACGAGCAGTACTTC. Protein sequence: CSFRTGSSYEQYF.

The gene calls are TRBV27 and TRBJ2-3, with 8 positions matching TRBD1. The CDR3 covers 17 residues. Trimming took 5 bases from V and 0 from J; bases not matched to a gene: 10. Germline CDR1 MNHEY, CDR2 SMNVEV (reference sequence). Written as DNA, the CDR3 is TGTGCCAGCAGTCCCAGGACAGGGTTGTCTAGCACAGATACGCAGTATTTT. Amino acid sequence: CASSPRTGLSSTDTQYF.

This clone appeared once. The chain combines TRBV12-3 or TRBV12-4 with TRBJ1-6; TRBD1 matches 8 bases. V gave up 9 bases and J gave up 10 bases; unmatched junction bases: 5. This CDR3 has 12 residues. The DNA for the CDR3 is TGTGCCAGTCAGGGGGCCTTATCACCCCTCCACTTT. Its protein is CASQGALSPLHF.